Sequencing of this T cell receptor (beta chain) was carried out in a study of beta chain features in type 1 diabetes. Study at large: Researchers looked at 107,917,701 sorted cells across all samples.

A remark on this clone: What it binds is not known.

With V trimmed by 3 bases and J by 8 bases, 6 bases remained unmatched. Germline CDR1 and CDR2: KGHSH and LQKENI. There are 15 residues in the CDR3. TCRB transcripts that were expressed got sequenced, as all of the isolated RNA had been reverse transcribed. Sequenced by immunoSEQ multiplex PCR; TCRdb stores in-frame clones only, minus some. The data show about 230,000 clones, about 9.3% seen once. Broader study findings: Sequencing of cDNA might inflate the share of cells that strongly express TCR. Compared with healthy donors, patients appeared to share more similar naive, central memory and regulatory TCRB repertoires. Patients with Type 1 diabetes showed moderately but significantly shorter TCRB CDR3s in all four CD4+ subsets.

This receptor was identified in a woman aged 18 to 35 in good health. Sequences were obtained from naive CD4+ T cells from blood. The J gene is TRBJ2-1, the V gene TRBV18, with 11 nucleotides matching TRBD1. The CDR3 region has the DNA TGTGCCAGCTCACCCGGGACAGGGGGTTCCGATGAGCAGTTCTTC. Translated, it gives CASSPGTGGSDEQFF.